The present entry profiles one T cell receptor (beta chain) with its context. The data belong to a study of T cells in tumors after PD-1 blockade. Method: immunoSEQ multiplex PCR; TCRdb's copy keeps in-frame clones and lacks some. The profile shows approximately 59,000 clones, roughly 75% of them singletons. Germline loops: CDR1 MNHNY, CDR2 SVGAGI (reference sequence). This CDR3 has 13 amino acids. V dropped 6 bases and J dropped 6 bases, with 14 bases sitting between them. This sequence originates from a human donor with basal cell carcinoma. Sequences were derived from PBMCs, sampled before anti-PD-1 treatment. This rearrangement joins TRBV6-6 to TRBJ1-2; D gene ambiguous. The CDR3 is CASSPPAGNGYTF. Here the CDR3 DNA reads TGTGCCAGCAGCCCCCCCGCGGGGAATGGCTACACCTTC.